These T cell receptor beta chains were read from a single sample in a study of T cell changes during pregnancy in multiple sclerosis. The method was immunoSEQ multiplex PCR; TCRdb's version includes in-frame clones alone and lacks a portion of them. The table has 60,000 to 85,000 clones, roughly 94% seen once; the top ten hold about 0.5%. The sequenced sample was peripheral blood, obtained in the third trimester of pregnancy. These receptor sequences come from a female donor with multiple sclerosis, enrolled in a pregnancy study. Both conserved end residues are part of each CDR3. Each record gives: CDR3 protein, CDR3 DNA, V gene, J gene, D gene, clone size. D genes are given only for firm matches. Not all rows give a size; the values are once, few, many and, for expanded clones, a class.

CASRGFGEVAYTF	TGTGCCAGCAGGGGGTTCGGGGAAGTCGCCTACACCTTC	TRBV2	TRBJ1-2	.	.
CASSIRGHTEAFF	TGTGCCAGTAGTATAAGGGGGCACACTGAAGCTTTCTTT	TRBV19	TRBJ1-1	TRBD1	.
CASSLLDSVGQGIDTQYF	TGTGCCAGTAGTTTGCTTGACTCGGTGGGTCAGGGGATAGATACGCAGTATTTT	TRBV19	TRBJ2-3	.	once
CASSSPESGGEETQYF	TGTGCCAGCAGCTCCCCCGAGAGCGGGGGAGAAGAGACCCAGTACTTC	TRBV7-6	TRBJ2-5	TRBD2	.
CASSVGPGGRESYTF	TGTGCCAGCAGCGTGGGGCCTGGTGGGCGGGAAAGCTACACCTTC	TRBV9	TRBJ1-2	.	once
CASSLPPTSGANVLTF	TGTGCCAGCAGCTTACCTCCTACCTCTGGGGCCAACGTCCTGACTTTC	TRBV11-2	TRBJ2-6	.	.
CASNDKGLNTEAFF	TGTGCCAGCAATGACAAGGGGCTGAACACTGAAGCTTTCTTT	TRBV2	TRBJ1-1	.	.
CASSQDPGTGDQPQHF	TGTGCCAGCAGCCAAGACCCCGGGACAGGGGATCAGCCCCAGCATTTT	TRBV4-2	TRBJ1-5	TRBD1	.
CASSFSRGGTEAFF	TGTGCCAGCAGCTTCAGCAGGGGTGGCACTGAAGCTTTCTTT	TRBV7-2	TRBJ1-1	.	.
CASSGQSTDTQYF	TGTGCCAGCAGCGGACAAAGCACAGATACGCAGTATTTT	TRBV9	TRBJ2-3	.	.
CASSGGTGGNSPLHF	TGTGCCAGCAGCGGGGGGACAGGGGGTAATTCACCCCTCCACTTT	TRBV9	TRBJ1-6	TRBD1	.
CASSVAVGGAGELFF	TGTGCCAGCAGCGTAGCCGTGGGAGGGGCCGGGGAGCTGTTTTTT	TRBV9	TRBJ2-2	TRBD2	.
CASRYNSYTRSGENYGYTF	TGTGCCAGCAGATACAACTCCTACACGCGGTCAGGGGAAAACTATGGCTACACCTTC	TRBV11-2	TRBJ1-2	.	.
CASSSGGGAGNQPQHF	TGTGCCAGCAGCTCTGGGGGGGGCGCGGGCAATCAGCCCCAGCATTTT	TRBV7-2	TRBJ1-5	.	.
CASSDLSGGRVNEQFF	TGTGCCAGCAGCGACCTTAGCGGGGGCCGTGTCAATGAGCAGTTCTTC	TRBV9	TRBJ2-1	TRBD2	.
CASRAPGLDTDTQYF	TGTGCCAGCAGGGCTCCGGGACTCGACACAGATACGCAGTATTTT	TRBV14	TRBJ2-3	.	.
CASSPPQGSYEQYF	TGTGCCAGCAGCCCACCACAGGGCTCCTACGAGCAGTACTTC	TRBV6-5	TRBJ2-7	.	once
CASSPKLQGWNYGYTF	TGTGCCAGTAGTCCAAAGCTTCAGGGGTGGAACTATGGCTACACCTTC	TRBV19	TRBJ1-2	.	.
CASSTTGLFSEAFF	TGTGCCAGTAGTACGACAGGGTTGTTCAGTGAAGCTTTCTTT	TRBV19	TRBJ1-1	TRBD1	.
CASRDTGYGVYEQYF	TGTGCCAGCAGAGATACAGGGTATGGGGTCTACGAGCAGTACTTC	TRBV6-1	TRBJ2-7	.	few
CASSQEPRDYGYTF	TGTGCCAGCAGTCAGGAACCGCGGGACTATGGCTACACCTTC	TRBV6-5	TRBJ1-2	.	.
CASRETGVAGELFF	TGTGCCAGCAGGGAGACAGGGGTGGCCGGGGAGCTGTTTTTT	TRBV7-9	TRBJ2-2	TRBD1	.